The clone carrying this TCR beta chain was observed once. Its antigen remains unidentified. CDR1 and CDR2 from the germline V gene are LNHDA and SQIVND (reference sequence). V lost 6 bases and J lost 4, with 11 bases in between. CDR3 length equals 13 residues. The data are from a study of graft-versus-host responses after intestinal transplantation. For the study at large: Recipients had multivisceral, liver-intestinal, or isolated intestinal transplants.

Findings and caveats of the study: Allograft clonal ratios (graft-versus-host to host-versus-graft) were high in patients who had graft-donor T cell macrochimerism.

Assay used: immunoSEQ multiplex PCR; TCRdb lists only in-frame clones, some missing. This table holds 130,000 or so clones, 80% to 95% found once. The rearrangement joins TRBV19 to TRBJ2-3; D not certain. The starting material was unstimulated CD4+ T cells sorted from spleen or lymph node cells, obtained before intestinal transplant. This TCR derives from a human donor who received an intestinal transplant. The CDR3 bases are TGTGCCAGTAGGGACGGACGAGCAGATACGCAGTATTTT. Protein: CASRDGRADTQYF. The whole variable domain, filled in from reference TRBV19 and TRBJ2-3, reads DGGITQSPKYLFRKEGQNVTLSCEQNLNHDAMYWYRQDPGQGLRLIYYSQIVNDFQKGDIAEGYSVSREKKESFPLTVTSAQKNPTAFYLCASRDGRADTQYFGPGTRLTVL.